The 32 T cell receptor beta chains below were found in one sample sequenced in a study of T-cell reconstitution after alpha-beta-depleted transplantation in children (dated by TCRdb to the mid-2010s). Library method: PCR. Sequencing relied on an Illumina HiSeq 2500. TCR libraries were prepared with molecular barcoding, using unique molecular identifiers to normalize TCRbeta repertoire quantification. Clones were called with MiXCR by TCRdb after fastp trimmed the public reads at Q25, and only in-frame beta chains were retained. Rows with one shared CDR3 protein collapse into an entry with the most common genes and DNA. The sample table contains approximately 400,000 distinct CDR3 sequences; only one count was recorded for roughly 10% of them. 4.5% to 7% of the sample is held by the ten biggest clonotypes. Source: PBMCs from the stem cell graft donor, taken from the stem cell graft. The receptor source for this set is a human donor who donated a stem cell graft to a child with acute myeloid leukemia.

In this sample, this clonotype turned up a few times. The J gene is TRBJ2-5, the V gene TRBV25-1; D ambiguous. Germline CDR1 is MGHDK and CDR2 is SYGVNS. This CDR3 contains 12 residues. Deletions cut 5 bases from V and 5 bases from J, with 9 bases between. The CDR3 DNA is TGTGCCAGCAGTTTTATTGTTGAGACCCAGTACTTC. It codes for CASSFIVETQYF.

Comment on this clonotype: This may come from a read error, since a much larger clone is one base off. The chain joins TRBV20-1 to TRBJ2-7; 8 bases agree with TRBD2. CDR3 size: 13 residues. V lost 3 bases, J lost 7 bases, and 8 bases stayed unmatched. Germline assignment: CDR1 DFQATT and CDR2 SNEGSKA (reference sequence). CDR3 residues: CSARDRGRREQYF. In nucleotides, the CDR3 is TGCAGTGCTAGGGATCGCGGGAGGCGGGAGCAGTACTTC.

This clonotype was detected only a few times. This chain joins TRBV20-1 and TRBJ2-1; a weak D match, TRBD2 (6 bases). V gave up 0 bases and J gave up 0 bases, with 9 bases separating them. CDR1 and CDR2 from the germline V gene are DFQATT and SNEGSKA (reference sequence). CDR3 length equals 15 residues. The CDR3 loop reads CSARDAGSSYNEQFF. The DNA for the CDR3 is TGCAGTGCTAGAGACGCCGGGAGCTCCTACAATGAGCAGTTCTTC.

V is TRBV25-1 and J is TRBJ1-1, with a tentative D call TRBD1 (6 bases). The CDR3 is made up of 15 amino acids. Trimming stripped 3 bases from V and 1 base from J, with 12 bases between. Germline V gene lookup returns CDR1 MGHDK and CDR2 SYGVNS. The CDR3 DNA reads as TGTGCCAGCAGTGAGATTGGACAGAGGAACACTGAAGCTTTCTTT. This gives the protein CASSEIGQRNTEAFF.

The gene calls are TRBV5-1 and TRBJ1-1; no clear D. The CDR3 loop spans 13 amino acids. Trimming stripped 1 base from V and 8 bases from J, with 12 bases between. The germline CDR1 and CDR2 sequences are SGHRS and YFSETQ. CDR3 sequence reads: CASSLSWSSEAFF. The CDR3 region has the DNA TGCGCCAGCAGCTTGTCTTGGTCTTCAGAAGCTTTCTTT.

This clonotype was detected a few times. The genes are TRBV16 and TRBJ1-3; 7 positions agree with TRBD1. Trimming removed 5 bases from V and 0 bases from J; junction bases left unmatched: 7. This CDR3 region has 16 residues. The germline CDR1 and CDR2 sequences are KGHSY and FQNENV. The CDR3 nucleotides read TGTGCCAGCAGCGCTCAACAGGGGAGCTCTGGAAACACCATATATTTT. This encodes CASSAQQGSSGNTIYF.

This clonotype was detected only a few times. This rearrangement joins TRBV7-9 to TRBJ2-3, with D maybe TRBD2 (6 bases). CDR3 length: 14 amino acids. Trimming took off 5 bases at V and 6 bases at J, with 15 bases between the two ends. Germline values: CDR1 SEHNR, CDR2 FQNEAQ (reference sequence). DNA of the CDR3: TGTGCCAGCAGCATCGGGACTCCGCAGGATACGCAGTATTTT. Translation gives CASSIGTPQDTQYF.

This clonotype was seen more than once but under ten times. The CDR3 region is CSARNSRGGLTDTQYF. The CDR3 DNA sequence: TGCAGTGCTAGAAATAGCAGGGGTGGGCTCACAGATACGCAGTATTTT. This chain connects TRBV20-1 to TRBJ2-3, with D maybe TRBD1 (6 bases). V was clipped by 2 bases and J by 2 bases, with 17 bases between them. This CDR3 has 16 amino acids. Germline V CDR1 and CDR2: DFQATT, SNEGSKA (reference sequence).

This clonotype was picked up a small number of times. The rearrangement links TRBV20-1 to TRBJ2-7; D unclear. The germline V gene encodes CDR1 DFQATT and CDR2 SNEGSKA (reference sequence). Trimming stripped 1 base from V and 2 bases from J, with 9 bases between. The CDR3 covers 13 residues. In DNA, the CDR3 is TGCAGTGCTAGAGGGGCCCTAACCTACGAGCAGTACTTC. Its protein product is CSARGALTYEQYF.

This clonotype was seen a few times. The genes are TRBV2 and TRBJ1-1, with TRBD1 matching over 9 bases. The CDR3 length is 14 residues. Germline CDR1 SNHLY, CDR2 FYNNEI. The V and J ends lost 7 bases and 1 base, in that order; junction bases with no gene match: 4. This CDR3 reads CASTRTGANTEAFF. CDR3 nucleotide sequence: TGTGCCAGCACCCGGACAGGGGCGAACACTGAAGCTTTCTTT.

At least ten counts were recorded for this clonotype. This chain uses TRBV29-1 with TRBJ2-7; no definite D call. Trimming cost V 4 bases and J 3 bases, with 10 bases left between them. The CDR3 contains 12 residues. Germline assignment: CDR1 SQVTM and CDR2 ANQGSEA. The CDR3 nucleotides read TGCAGCGTTGTAAGCCGGAGCTACGAGCAGTACTTC. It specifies CSVVSRSYEQYF.

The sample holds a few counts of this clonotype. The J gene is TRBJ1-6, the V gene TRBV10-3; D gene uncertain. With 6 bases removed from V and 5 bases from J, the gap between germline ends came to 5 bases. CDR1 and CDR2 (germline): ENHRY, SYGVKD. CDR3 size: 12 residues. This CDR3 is CAIRADNSPLHF. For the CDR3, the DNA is TGTGCCATCAGGGCAGATAATTCACCCCTCCACTTT.

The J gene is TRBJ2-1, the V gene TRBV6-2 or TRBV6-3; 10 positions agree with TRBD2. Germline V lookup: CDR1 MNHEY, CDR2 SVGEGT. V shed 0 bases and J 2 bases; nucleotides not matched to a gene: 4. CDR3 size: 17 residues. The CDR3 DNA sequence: TGTGCCAGCAGTTACTCGAGGCTAGCGGGGGCCTACAATGAGCAGTTCTTC. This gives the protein CASSYSRLAGAYNEQFF.

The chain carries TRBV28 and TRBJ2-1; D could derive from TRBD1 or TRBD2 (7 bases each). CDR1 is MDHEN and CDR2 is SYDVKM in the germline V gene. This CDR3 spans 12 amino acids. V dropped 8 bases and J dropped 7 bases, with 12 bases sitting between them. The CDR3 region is CASGRGLNEQFF. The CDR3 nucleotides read TGTGCCAGCGGGAGGGGGCTGAATGAGCAGTTCTTC.

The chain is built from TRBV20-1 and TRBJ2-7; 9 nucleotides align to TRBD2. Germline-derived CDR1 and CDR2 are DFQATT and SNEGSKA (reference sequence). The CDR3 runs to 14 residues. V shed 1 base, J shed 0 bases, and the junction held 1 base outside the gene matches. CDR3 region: CSARGSGSSYEQYF. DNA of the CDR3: TGCAGTGCTAGAGGTAGCGGGAGCTCCTACGAGCAGTACTTC.

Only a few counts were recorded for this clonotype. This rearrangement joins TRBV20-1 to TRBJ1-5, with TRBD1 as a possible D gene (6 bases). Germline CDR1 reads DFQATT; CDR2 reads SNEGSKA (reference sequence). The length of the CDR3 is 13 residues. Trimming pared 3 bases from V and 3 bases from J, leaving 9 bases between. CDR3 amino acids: CSARNRVNQPQHF. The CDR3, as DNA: TGCAGTGCTAGGAACAGGGTCAATCAGCCCCAGCATTTT.

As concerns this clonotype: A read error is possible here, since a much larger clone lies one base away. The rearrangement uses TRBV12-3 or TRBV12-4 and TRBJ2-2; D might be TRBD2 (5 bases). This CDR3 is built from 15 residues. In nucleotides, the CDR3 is TGTGCCAGCAGGCAAGCGGCCGCGAACTCCGGGGAGCTGTTTTTT. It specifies CASRQAAANSGELFF.

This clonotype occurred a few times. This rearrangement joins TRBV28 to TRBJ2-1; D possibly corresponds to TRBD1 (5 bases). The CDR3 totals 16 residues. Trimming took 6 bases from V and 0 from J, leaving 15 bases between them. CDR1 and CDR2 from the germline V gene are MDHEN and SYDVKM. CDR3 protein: CASRANTGSSYNEQFF. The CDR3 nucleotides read TGTGCCAGCAGAGCTAACACAGGAAGCTCCTACAATGAGCAGTTCTTC.

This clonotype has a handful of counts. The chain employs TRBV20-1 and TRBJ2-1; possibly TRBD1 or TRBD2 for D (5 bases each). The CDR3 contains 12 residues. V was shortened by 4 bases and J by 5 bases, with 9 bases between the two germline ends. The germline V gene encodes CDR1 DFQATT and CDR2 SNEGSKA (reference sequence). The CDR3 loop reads CSATRDHNEQFF. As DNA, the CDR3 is TGCAGTGCTACCCGGGACCACAATGAGCAGTTCTTC.

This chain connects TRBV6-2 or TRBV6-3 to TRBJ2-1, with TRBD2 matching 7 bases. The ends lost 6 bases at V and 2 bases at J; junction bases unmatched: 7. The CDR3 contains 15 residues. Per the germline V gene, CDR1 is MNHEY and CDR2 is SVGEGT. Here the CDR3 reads CASSLQRGPYNEQFF. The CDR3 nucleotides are TGTGCCAGCAGCCTCCAGCGGGGACCCTACAATGAGCAGTTCTTC.

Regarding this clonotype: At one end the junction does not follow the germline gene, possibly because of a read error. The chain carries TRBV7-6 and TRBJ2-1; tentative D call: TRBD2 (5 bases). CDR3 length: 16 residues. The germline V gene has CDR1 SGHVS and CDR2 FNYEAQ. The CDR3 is CAGSLVGVAGRAEQFF. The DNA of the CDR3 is TGTGCCGGCAGCTTAGTTGGTGTGGCTGGGAGAGCGGAGCAGTTCTTC. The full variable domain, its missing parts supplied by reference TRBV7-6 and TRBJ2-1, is GAGVSQSPRYKVTKRGQDVALRCDPISGHVSLYWYRQALGQGPEFLTYFNYEAQQDKSGLPNDRFSAERPEGSISTLTIQRTEQRDSAMYRCAGSLVGVAGRAEQFFGPGTRLTVL.

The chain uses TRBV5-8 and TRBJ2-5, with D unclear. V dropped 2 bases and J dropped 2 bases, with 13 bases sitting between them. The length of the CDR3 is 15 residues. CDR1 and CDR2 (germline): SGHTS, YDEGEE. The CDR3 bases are TGTGCCAGCAGCTTCGGTCAAGTGGAACAAGAGACCCAGTACTTC. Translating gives CASSFGQVEQETQYF.

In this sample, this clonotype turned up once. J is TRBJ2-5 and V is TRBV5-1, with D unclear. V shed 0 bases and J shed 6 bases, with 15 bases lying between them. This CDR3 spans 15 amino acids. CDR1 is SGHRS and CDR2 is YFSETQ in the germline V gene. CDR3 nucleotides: TGCGCCAGCAGCTTGGGAGGTAGTGTGGCCCAGACCCAGTACTTC. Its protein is CASSLGGSVAQTQYF.

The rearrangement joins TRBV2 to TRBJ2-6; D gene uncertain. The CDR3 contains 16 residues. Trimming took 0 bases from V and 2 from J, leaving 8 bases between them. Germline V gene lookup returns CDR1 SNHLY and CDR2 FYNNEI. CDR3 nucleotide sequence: TGTGCCAGCAGTGAAGCTTGGCAGACTGGGGCCAACGTCCTGACTTTC. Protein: CASSEAWQTGANVLTF.

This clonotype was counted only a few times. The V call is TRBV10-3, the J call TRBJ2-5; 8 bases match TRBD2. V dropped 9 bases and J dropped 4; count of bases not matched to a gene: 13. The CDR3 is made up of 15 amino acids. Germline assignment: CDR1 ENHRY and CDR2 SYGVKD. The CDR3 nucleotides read TGTGCCATGGCTTACGGAGCGGGAGAGGGAGAGACCCAGTACTTC. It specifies CAMAYGAGEGETQYF.

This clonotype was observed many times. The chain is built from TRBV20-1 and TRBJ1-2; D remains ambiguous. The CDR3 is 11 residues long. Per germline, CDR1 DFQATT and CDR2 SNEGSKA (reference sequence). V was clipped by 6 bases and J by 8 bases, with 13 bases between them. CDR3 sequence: CSASPGSGYTF. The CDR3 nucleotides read TGCAGTGCCTCCCCGGGGTCCGGCTACACCTTC.

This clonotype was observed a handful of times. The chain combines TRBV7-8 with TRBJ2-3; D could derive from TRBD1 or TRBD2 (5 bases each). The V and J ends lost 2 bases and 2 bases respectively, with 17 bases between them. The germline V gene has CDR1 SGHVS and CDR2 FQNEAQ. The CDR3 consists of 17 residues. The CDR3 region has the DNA TGTGCCAGCAGCTTAAGGCGGGTTGACAGCGCCACAGATACGCAGTATTTT. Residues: CASSLRRVDSATDTQYF.

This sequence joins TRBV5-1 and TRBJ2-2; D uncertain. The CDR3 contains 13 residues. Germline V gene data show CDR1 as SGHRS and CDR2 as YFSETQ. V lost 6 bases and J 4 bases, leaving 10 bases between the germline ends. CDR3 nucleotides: TGCGCCAGCACCCCGCTTGGCACCGGGGAGCTGTTTTTT. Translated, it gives CASTPLGTGELFF.

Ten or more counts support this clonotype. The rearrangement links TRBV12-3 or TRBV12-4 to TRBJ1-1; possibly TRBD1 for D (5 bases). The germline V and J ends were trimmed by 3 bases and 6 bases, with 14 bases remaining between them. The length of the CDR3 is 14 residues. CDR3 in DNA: TGTGCCAGCAGTTTTAATCAGGGAGTATCTGAAGCTTTCTTT. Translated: CASSFNQGVSEAFF.

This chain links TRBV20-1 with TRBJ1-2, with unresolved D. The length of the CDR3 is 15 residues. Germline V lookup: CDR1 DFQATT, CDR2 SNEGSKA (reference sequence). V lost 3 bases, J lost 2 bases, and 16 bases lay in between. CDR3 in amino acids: CSARAQATSNYGYTF. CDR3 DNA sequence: TGCAGTGCTAGGGCTCAGGCCACATCCAACTATGGCTACACCTTC.

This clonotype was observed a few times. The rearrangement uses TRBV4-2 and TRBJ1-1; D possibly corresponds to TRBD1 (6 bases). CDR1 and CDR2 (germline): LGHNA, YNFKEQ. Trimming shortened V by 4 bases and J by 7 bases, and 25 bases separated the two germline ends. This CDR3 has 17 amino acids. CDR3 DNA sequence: TGTGCCAGCAGCCCCAATTCCGTGGGGGCAAGGTTCGGTGAAGCTTTCTTT. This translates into CASSPNSVGARFGEAFF.

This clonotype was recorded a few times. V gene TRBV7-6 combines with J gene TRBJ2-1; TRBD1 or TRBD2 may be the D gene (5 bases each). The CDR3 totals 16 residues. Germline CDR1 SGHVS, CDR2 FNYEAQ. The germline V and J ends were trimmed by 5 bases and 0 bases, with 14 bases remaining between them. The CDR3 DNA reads TGTGCCAGCAGCGATGGGACGGTTAGCTCCTACAATGAGCAGTTCTTC. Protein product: CASSDGTVSSYNEQFF.